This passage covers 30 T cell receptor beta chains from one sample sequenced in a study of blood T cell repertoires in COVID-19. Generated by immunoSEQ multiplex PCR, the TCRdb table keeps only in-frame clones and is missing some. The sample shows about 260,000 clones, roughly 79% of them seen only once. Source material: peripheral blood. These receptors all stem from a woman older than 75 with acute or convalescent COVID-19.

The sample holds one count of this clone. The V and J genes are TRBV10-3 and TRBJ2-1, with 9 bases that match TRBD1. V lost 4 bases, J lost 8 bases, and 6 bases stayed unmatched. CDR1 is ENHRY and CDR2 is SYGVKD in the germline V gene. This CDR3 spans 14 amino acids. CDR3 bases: TGTGCCATCAGTGGGGCGACAGGGGGGCATGAGCAGTTCTTC. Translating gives CAISGATGGHEQFF.

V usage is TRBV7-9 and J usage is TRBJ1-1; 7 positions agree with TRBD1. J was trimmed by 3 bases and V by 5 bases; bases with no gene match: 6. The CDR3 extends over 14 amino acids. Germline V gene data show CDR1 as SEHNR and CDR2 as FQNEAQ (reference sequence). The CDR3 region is CASSPFTGDTEAFF. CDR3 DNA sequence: TGTGCCAGCAGCCCATTTACAGGGGACACTGAAGCTTTCTTT.

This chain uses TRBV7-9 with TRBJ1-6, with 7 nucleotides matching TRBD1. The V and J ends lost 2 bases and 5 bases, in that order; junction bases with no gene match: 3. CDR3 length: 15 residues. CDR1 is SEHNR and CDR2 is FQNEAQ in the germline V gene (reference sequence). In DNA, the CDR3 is TGTGCCAGCAGCTTATGGGACAGCAATAATTCACCCCTCCACTTT. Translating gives CASSLWDSNNSPLHF.

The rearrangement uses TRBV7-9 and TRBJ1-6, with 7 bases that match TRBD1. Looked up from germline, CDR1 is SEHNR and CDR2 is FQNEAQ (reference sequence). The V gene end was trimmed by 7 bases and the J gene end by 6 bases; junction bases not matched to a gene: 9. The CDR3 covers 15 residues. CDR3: CASTPPGQANSPLHF. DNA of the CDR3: TGTGCCAGCACCCCCCCTGGACAGGCTAATTCACCCCTCCACTTT. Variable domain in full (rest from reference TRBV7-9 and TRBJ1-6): DTGVSQNPRHKITKRGQNVTFRCDPISEHNRLYWYRQTLGQGPEFLTYFQNEAQLEKSRLLSDRFSAERPKGSFSTLEIQRTEQGDSAMYLCASTPPGQANSPLHFGNGTRLTVT.

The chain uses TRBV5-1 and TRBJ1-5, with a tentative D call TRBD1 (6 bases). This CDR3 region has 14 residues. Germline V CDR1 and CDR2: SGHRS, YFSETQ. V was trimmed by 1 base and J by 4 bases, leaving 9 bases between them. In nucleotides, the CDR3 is TGCGCCAGCAGCTTGCTAGGGGGTAATCAGCCCCAGCATTTT. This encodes CASSLLGGNQPQHF.

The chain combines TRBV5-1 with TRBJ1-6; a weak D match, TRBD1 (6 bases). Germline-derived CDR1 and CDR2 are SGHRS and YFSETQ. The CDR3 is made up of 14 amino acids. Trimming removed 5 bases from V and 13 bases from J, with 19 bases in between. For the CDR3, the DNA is TGCGCCAGCAGGGACCCGGGGGGGCAATCCCCCCTCCACTTT. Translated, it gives CASRDPGGQSPLHF. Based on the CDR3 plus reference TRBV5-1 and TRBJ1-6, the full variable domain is KAGVTQTPRYLIKTRGQQVTLSCSPISGHRSVSWYQQTPGQGLQFLFEYFSETQRNKGNFPGRFSGRQFSNSRSEMNVSTLELGDSALYLCASRDPGGQSPLHFGNGTRLTVT.

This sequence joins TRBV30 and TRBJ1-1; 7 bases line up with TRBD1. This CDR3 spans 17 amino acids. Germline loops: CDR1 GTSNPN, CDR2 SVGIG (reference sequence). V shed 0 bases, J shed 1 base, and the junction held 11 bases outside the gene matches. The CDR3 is CAWSVPLSTGTNTEAFF. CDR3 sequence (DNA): TGTGCCTGGAGTGTCCCACTTTCGACAGGGACGAACACTGAAGCTTTCTTT.

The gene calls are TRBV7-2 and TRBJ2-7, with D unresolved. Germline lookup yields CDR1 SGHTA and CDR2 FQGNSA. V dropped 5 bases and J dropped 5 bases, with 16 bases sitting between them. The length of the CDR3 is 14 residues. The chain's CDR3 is CASSPGRNPHEQYF. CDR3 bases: TGTGCCAGCAGCCCCGGCAGGAACCCCCACGAGCAGTACTTC. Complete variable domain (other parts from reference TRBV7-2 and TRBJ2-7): GAGVSQSPSNKVTEKGKDVELRCDPISGHTALYWYRQSLGQGLEFLIYFQGNSAPDKSGLPSDRFSAERTGGSVSTLTIQRTQQEDSAVYLCASSPGRNPHEQYFGPGTRLTVT.

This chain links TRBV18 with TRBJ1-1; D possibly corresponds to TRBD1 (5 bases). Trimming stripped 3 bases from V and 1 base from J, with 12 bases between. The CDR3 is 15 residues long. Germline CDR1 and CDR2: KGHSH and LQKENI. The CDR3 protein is CASSPEPGRNTEAFF. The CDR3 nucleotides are TGTGCCAGCTCACCCGAGCCAGGGCGGAACACTGAAGCTTTCTTT.

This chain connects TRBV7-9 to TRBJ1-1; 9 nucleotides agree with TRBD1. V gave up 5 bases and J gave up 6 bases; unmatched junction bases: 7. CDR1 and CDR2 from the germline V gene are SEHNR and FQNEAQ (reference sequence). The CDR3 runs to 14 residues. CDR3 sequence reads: CASSPGTGKAEAFF. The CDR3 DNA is TGTGCCAGCAGCCCCGGGACAGGGAAGGCTGAAGCTTTCTTT.

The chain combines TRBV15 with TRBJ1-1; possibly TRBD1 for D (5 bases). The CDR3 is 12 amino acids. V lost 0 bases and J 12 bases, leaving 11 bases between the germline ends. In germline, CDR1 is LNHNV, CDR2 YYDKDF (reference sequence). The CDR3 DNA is TGTGCCACCAGCAGAGATCGGGGACTAACTTTCTTT. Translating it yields CATSRDRGLTFF.

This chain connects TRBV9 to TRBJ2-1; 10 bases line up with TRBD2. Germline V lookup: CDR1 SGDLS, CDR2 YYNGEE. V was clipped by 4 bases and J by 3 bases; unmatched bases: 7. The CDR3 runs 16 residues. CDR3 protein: CASSIRLAGYYNEQFF. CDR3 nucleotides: TGTGCCAGCAGCATTAGACTAGCGGGTTACTACAATGAGCAGTTCTTC.

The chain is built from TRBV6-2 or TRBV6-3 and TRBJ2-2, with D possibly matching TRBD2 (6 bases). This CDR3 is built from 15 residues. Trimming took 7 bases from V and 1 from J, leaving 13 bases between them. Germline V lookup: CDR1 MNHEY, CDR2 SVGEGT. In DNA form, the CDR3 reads TGTGCCAGCATCCCTACTAGCTGGAACACCGGGGAGCTGTTTTTT. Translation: CASIPTSWNTGELFF.

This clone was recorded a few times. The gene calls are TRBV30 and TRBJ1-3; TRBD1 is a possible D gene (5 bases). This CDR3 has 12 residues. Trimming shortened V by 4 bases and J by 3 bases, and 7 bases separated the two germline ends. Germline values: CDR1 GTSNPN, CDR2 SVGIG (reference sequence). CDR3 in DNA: TGTGCCTGGATAGGGGATGGAAACACCATATATTTT. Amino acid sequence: CAWIGDGNTIYF. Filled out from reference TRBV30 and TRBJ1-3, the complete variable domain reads SQTIHQWPATLVQPVGSPLSLECTVEGTSNPNLYWYRQAAGRGLQLLFYSVGIGQISSEVPQNLSASRPQDRQFILSSKKLLLSDSGFYLCAWIGDGNTIYFGEGSWLTVV.

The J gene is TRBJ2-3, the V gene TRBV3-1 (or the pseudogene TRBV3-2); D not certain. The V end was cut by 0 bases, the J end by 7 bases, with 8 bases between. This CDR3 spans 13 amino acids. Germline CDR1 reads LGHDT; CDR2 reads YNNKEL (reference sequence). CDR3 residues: CASSQDLLHTQYF. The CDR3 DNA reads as TGTGCCAGCAGCCAAGATTTACTGCATACGCAGTATTTT.

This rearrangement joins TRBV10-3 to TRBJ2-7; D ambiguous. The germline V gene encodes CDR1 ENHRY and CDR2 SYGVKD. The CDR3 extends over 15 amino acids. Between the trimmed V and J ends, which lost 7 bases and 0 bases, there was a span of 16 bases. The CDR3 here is CAITHLPRSSYEQYF. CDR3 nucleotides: TGTGCCATCACCCACCTTCCGCGTAGCTCCTACGAGCAGTACTTC.

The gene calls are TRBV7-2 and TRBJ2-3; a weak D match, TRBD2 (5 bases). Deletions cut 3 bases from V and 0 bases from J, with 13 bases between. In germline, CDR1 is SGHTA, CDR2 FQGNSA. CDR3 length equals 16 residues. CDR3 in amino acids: CASSFGADPSTDTQYF. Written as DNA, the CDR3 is TGTGCCAGCAGCTTTGGAGCGGATCCTAGCACAGATACGCAGTATTTT.

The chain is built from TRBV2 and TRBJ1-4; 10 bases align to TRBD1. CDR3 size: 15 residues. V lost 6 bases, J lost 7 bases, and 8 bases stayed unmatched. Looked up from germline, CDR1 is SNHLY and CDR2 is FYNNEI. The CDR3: CASRRQGAPGEKLFF. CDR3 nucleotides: TGTGCCAGCAGGCGACAGGGGGCGCCGGGTGAAAAACTGTTTTTT.

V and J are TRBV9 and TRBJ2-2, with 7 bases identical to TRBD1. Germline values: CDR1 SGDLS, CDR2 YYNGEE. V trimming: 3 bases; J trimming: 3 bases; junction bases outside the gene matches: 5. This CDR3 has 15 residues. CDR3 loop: CASSASGTDTGELFF. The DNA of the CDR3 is TGTGCCAGCAGCGCGTCCGGGACAGACACCGGGGAGCTGTTTTTT.

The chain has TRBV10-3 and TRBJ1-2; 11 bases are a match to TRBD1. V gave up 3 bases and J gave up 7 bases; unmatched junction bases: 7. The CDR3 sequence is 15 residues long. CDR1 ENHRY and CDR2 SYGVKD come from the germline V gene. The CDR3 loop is CAISEGGQGASGYTF. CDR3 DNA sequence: TGTGCCATCAGTGAAGGTGGACAGGGGGCGTCTGGCTACACCTTC.

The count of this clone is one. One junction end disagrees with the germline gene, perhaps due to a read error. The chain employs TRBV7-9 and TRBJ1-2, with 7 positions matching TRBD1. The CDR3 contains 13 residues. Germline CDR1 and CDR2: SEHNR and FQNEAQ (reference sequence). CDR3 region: CASKDRENFGYTF. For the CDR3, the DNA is TGTGCCAGCAAAGACAGGGAAAACTTTGGCTACACCTTC.

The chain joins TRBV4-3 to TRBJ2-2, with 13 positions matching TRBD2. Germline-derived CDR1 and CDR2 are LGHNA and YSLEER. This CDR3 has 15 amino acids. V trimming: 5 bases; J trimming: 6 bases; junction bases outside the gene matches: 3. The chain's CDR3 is CASSAGLAGAGELFF. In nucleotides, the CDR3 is TGCGCCAGCAGCGCAGGACTAGCGGGAGCCGGGGAGCTGTTTTTT.

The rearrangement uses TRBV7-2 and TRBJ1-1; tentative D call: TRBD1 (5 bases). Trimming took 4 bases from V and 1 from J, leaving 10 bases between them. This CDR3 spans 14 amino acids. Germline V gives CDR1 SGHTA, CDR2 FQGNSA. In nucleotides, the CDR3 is TGTGCCAGCAGCTACCAGACAGCGAACACTGAAGCTTTCTTT. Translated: CASSYQTANTEAFF.

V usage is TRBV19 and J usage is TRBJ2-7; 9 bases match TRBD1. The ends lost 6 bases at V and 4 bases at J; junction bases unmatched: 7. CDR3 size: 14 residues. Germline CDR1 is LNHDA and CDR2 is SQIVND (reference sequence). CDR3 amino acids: CASSPTGGGYEQYF. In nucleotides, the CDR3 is TGTGCCAGTAGCCCGACAGGGGGAGGATACGAGCAGTACTTC. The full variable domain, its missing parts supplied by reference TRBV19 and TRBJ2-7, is DGGITQSPKYLFRKEGQNVTLSCEQNLNHDAMYWYRQDPGQGLRLIYYSQIVNDFQKGDIAEGYSVSREKKESFPLTVTSAQKNPTAFYLCASSPTGGGYEQYFGPGTRLTVT.

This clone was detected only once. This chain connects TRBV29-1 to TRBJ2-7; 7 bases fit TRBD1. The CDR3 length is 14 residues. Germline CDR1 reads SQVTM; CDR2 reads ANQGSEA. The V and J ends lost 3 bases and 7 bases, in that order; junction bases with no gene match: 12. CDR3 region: CSVESGRGSYEQYF. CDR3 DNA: TGCAGCGTTGAGTCGGGCAGGGGGTCTTATGAGCAGTACTTC.

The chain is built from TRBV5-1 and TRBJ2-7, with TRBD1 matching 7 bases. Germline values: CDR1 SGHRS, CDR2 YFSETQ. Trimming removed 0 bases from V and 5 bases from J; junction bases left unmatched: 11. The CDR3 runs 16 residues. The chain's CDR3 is CASSLGGSATGHEQYF. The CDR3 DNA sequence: TGCGCCAGCAGCTTGGGGGGGAGCGCGACAGGGCACGAGCAGTACTTC.

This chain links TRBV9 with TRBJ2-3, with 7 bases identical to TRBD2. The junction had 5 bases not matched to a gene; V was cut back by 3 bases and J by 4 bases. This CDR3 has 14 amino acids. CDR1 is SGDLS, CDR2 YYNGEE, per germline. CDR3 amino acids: CASSASGLADTQYF. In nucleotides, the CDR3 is TGTGCCAGCAGCGCTAGCGGTTTGGCAGATACGCAGTATTTT.

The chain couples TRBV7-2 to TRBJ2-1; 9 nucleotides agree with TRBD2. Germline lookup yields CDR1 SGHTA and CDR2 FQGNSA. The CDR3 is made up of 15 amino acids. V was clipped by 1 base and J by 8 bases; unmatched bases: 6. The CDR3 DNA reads TGTGCCAGCAGCTTAGGGCTAGCGGGGCGCTATGAGCAGTTCTTC. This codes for CASSLGLAGRYEQFF.

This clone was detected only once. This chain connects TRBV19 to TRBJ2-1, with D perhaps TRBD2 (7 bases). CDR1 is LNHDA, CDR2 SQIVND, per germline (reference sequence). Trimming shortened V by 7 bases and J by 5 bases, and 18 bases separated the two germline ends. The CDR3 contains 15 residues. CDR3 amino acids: CASTLYGGADNEQFF. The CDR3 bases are TGTGCCAGTACCTTATATGGGGGGGCCGACAATGAGCAGTTCTTC.

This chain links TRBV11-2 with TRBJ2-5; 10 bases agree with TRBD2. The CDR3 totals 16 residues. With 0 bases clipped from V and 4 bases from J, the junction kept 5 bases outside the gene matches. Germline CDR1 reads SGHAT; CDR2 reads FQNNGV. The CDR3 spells CASSLDPAGGRETQYF. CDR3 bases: TGTGCCAGCAGCTTAGATCCAGCGGGGGGGAGAGAGACCCAGTACTTC.